One TCR beta chain is described in this entry. The target of this receptor is not known. Base qualities are not at hand, and no much larger clone is one base apart. This sample was taken from a study of T cell changes during pregnancy in multiple sclerosis (dated by TCRdb to about 2019). For the study in its entirety: The study examined how the T cell repertoire changed over the course of pregnancy in women with multiple sclerosis.

To prepare the library, the immunoSEQ multiplex PCR assay was applied. Not all clones reach the TCRdb copy of this immuneACCESS table, which keeps in-frame sequences only. Checked studies attribute under half of the gap to unresolved V genes and leave the rest unexplained. For this sample the table gives some 70,000 clones, of which roughly 90% were detected only once. Of the sample, 8% to 9.5% falls within the top ten clones. The CDR3 sequence holds 13 residues, the cysteine and phenylalanine included. Only the CDR3 DNA stays, 39 bases, in frame from base 1. CDR1 and CDR2, looked up from the germline V gene, are LGHNT and FRNRAP. At the junction V is shortened by 6 bases and J by 7 bases; bases outside the gene matches: 3.

Recombination linked TRBV12-5 to TRBJ2-2, with 9 bases aligning to TRBD1. The sequence was collected from a female donor in good health, enrolled as a control in a pregnancy study. Sequences were derived from peripheral blood, sampled after pregnancy. The sequence in DNA is TGTGCTAGTGGGACAGGGGGGAACGGGGAGCTGTTTTTT. This gives the protein CASGTGGNGELFF.